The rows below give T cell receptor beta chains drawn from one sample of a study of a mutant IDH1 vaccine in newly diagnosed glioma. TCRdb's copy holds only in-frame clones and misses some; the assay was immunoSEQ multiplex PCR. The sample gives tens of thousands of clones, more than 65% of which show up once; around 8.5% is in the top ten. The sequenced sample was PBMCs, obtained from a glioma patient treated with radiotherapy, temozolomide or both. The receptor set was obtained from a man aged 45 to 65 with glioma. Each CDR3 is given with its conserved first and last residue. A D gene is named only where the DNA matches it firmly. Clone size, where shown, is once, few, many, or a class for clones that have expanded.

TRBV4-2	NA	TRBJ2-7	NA	CASSQERDGFYEQYF	TGTGCCAGCAGCCAAGAGCGGGACGGTTTCTACGAGCAGTACTTC
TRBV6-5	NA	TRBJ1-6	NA	CASRGRRGDYSPLHF	TGTGCCAGCAGAGGGAGAAGAGGGGATTATTCACCCCTCCACTTT
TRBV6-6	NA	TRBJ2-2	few	CASSYSQNTGELFF	TGTGCCAGCAGTTACAGCCAGAACACCGGGGAGCTGTTTTTT
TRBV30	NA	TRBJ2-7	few	CAWSGGFEQYF	TGTGCCTGGAGTGGCGGCTTCGAGCAGTACTTC
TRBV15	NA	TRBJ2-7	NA	CATSRDTYEQYF	TGTGCCACCAGCAGAGATACCTACGAGCAGTACTTC
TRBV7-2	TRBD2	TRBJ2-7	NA	CASSFRPTSGGTSYEQYF	TGTGCCAGCAGCTTTCGGCCCACTAGCGGGGGGACCTCCTACGAGCAGTACTTC
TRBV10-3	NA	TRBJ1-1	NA	CAISLQEGDTEAFF	TGTGCCATCAGCCTACAGGAGGGGGACACTGAAGCTTTCTTT
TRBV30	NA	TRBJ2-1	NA	CAWTPGTSPQNNEQFF	TGTGCCTGGACTCCCGGGACCTCCCCCCAAAACAATGAGCAGTTCTTC
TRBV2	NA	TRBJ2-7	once	CASSDQGRSYEQYF	TGTGCCAGCAGTGACCAGGGCCGGTCCTACGAGCAGTACTTC
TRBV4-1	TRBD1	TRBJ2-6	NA	CASSQVLQGDGANVLTF	TGCGCCAGCAGCCAAGTCTTACAGGGGGATGGGGCCAACGTCCTGACTTTC
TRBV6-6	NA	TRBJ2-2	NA	CASSPSVNTGELFF	TGTGCCAGCAGCCCTAGCGTTAACACCGGGGAGCTGTTTTTT
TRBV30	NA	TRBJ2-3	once	CAWSGSGTDTQYF	TGTGCCTGGAGTGGTAGTGGGACAGATACGCAGTATTTT
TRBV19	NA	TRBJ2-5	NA	CASSIDRNGQETQYF	TGTGCCAGTAGTATAGATCGGAACGGCCAAGAGACCCAGTACTTC
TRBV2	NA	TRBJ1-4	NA	CASSSDSATNEKLFF	TGTGCCAGCAGCTCCGACTCCGCAACTAATGAAAAACTGTTTTTT
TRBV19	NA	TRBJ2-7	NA	CASSPRARGNEQYF	TGTGCCAGTAGTCCCCGGGCCAGGGGCAACGAGCAGTACTTC
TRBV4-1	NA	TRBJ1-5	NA	CASSRRLQIPNQPQHF	TGCGCCAGCAGCCGCCGACTCCAAATTCCCAATCAGCCCCAGCATTTT
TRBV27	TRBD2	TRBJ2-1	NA	CASSSNLASGGGEQFF	TGTGCCAGCAGTTCCAATTTGGCTAGCGGGGGTGGAGAGCAGTTCTTC
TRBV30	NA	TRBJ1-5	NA	CAWSPPEGRMSQPQHF	TGTGCCTGGAGTCCCCCCGAGGGTCGGATGAGTCAGCCCCAGCATTTT
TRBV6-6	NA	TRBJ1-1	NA	CASSYSTEAFF	TGTGCCAGCAGTTACTCGACTGAAGCTTTCTTT
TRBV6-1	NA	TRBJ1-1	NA	CASSEDQKGWYTEAFF	TGTGCCAGCAGTGAAGACCAAAAAGGATGGTATACTGAAGCTTTCTTT
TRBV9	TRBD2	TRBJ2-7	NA	CASSVGGLAEYEQYF	TGTGCCAGCAGCGTGGGGGGACTAGCCGAATACGAGCAGTACTTC
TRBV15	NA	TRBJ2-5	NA	CATSREVQTQYF	TGTGCCACCAGCAGAGAAGTGCAGACCCAGTACTTC
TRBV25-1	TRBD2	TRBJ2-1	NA	CASSEPGLARGEQFF	TGTGCCAGCAGTGAGCCGGGACTAGCGAGAGGTGAGCAGTTCTTC
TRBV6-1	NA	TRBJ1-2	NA	CASSAGGAGFYGYTF	TGTGCCAGCAGTGCGGGGGGGGCTGGTTTCTATGGCTACACCTTC
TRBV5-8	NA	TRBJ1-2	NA	CASSDSYYGYTF	TGTGCCAGCAGCGACTCTTACTATGGCTACACCTTC
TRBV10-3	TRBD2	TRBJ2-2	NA	CAITPGLAGELFF	TGTGCCATCACTCCGGGACTAGCCGGGGAGCTGTTTTTT
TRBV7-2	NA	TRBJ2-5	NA	CASSLNGRGMETQYF	TGTGCCAGCAGCTTAAACGGCAGGGGTATGGAGACCCAGTACTTC
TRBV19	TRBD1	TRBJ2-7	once	CASSRTGGGSEQYF	TGTGCCAGTAGTAGGACAGGGGGTGGGAGCGAGCAGTACTTC
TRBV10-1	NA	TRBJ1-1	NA	CASSETGSEAFF	TGCGCCAGCAGTGAGACAGGTTCCGAAGCTTTCTTT
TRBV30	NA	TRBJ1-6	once	CACSGTTTVSPLHF	TGTGCCTGCTCCGGGACTACCACTGTTTCACCCCTCCACTTT